This is a list of T cell receptor beta chains from one sample in a study of cytomegalovirus exposure and HLA in healthy donors. The assay was immunoSEQ multiplex PCR, and TCRdb's table has in-frame clones only and misses some. The data hold 90,000 to 100,000 clones, with around three quarters observed a single time. The sample consisted of PBMCs. The source of these receptors is a man aged 40-49 years in good health and CMV-seronegative. Each CDR3 is given with its conserved first and last residue.

>TRBJ1-3|TRBV11-2
CASSLVEVGNTIYF
>TRBJ2-2|TRBV5-4
CASSVAAVNTGELFF
>TRBJ2-1|TRBV5-1
CASSWTSGYEQFF
>TRBJ2-7|TRBV4-3
CASSRTGGSYEQYF
>TRBJ1-1|TRBV28
CASSISGFGTEAFF
>TRBJ2-3|TRBV10-2
CASSESKWVAGEGDTQYF
>TRBJ2-3|TRBV6-4
CASSDAASTDTQYF
>TRBJ2-3|TRBV30
CAWREPGLAVTDTQYF
>TRBJ1-2|TRBV7-9
CSSSLLGRGGYTF
>TRBJ2-3|TRBV5-1
CASSRGDSMSTDTQYF
>TRBJ2-3|TRBV28
CASSTLAGVLTDTQYF
>TRBJ2-3|TRBV13
CAGSSGLAGGGSTDTQYF
>TRBJ2-3|TRBV5-8
CATRYRTGGTDTQYF
>TRBJ1-2|TRBV10-3
CAISWEGRYGYTF
>TRBJ1-3|TRBV6-5
CASSTTGNSGNTIYF
>TRBJ2-5|TRBV11-2
CASSFWPNRDRGEETQYF
>TRBJ1-4|TRBV7-4
CASTKTGWAEKLFF
>TRBJ1-1|TRBV25-1
CASSAYRGNTEAFF
>TRBJ1-2|TRBV2
CASRETGPRGYTF
>TRBJ1-1|TRBV5-1
CANPTGGAETEAFF
>TRBJ2-3|TRBV27
CASSFRGRGRGTDTQYF
>TRBJ1-6|TRBV7-9
CSSSSGQGFYNSPLHF
>TRBJ2-3|TRBV2
CASSDEGVGSTDTQYF
>TRBJ1-2|TRBV28
CASSLVRAYGYTF
>TRBJ1-1|TRBV7-8
CASSRGQGASYTEAFF
>TRBJ2-7|TRBV6-5
CASSYPGFYEQYF
>TRBJ2-6|TRBV7-2
CASPRQPGANVLTF
>TRBJ1-1|TRBV5-1
CASSLVPDRANTEAFF
>TRBJ2-2|TRBV9
CASSGTSGTTGELFF
>TRBJ2-3|TRBV25-1
CASSQRRRGEGDTQYF